Shown below are 30 T cell receptor beta chains from a single sample sequenced in a study of beta chain features in type 1 diabetes. The study reverse transcribed the entire isolated RNA, so it sequenced expressed TCRB transcripts. Using immunoSEQ multiplex PCR, the repertoire was profiled, and TCRdb retains in-frame clones only, with some absent. The sample holds 600,000 or so clones, more than 12% seen once. Study-wide results and limits: Type 1 diabetes patients showed a moderate but significant shortening of TCRB CDR3s in all four CD4+ subsets.

No antigen is known for these receptors. The source material was naive CD4+ T cells from blood. The source of these receptors is a man between 18 and 29 years old with type 1 diabetes.

This clone was recorded a few times. The chain employs TRBV30 and TRBJ1-2; TRBD1 might be the D (6 bases). V lost 0 bases, J lost 7 bases, and 12 bases lay in between. This CDR3 contains 13 residues. CDR1 and CDR2 (germline): GTSNPN, SVGIG (reference sequence). CDR3 DNA: TGTGCCTGGAGTGTACAGGGAGTGGTTGGCTACACCTTC. This gives the protein CAWSVQGVVGYTF. Together with reference TRBV30 and TRBJ1-2, the CDR3 gives the full variable domain: SQTIHQWPATLVQPVGSPLSLECTVEGTSNPNLYWYRQAAGRGLQLLFYSVGIGQISSEVPQNLSASRPQDRQFILSSKKLLLSDSGFYLCAWSVQGVVGYTFGSGTRLTVV.

The chain links TRBV6-5 to TRBJ2-7; D ambiguous. Trimming stripped 4 bases from V and 1 base from J, with 11 bases between. This CDR3 region has 14 residues. Per the germline V gene, CDR1 is MNHEY and CDR2 is SVGAGI. The CDR3 reads CASSSLSGSYEQYF. The CDR3 coding sequence is TGTGCCAGCAGTTCGCTCTCTGGGTCCTACGAGCAGTACTTC.

The J gene is TRBJ1-5, the V gene TRBV6-5; D is ambiguous. The germline V and J ends were trimmed by 7 bases and 6 bases, with 13 bases remaining between them. CDR3 length equals 13 residues. Germline lookup yields CDR1 MNHEY and CDR2 SVGAGI. CDR3 sequence (DNA): TGTGCCAGCACGGCGAGGGAGAGTCAGCCCCAGCATTTT. As protein: CASTARESQPQHF.

This clone was observed a handful of times. V gene TRBV30 combines with J gene TRBJ2-1, with D possibly matching TRBD2 (6 bases). Trimming left V 7 bases short and J 5 bases short, with 15 bases between. CDR3 length: 13 amino acids. Germline lookup yields CDR1 GTSNPN and CDR2 SVGIG (reference sequence). The CDR3, as DNA: TGTGCCTCCCACAAAGGCGGGAACAATGAGCAGTTCTTC. This encodes CASHKGGNNEQFF.

The chain employs TRBV6-5 and TRBJ2-1; 7 positions match TRBD2. This CDR3 comprises 15 residues. Germline trimming cut 6 bases from V and 0 bases from J; bases unmatched to any gene: 5. Germline CDR1 is MNHEY and CDR2 is SVGAGI. The CDR3 loop reads CASSPGGSSYNEQFF. CDR3 in DNA: TGTGCCAGCAGCCCGGGCGGGAGCTCCTACAATGAGCAGTTCTTC.

A word on this clone: This sample also contains other DNA sequences that code for the same CDR3. The chain combines TRBV30 with TRBJ2-7; 10 bases line up with TRBD1. The CDR3 has 14 amino acids. Trimming removed 4 bases from V and 4 bases from J; junction bases left unmatched: 7. Germline-derived CDR1 and CDR2 are GTSNPN and SVGIG (reference sequence). The CDR3 protein is CAWNRDRGSYEQYF. The CDR3 DNA reads as TGTGCCTGGAACCGGGACAGGGGATCTTACGAGCAGTACTTC.

In this sample, this clone turned up a few times. The rearrangement uses TRBV9 and TRBJ2-1, with D unclear. Germline assignment: CDR1 SGDLS and CDR2 YYNGEE. The CDR3 is 11 amino acids. V was cut by 0 bases and J by 10 bases, with 5 bases left in between. This chain's CDR3 is CASSVVGEQFF. The CDR3 nucleotides read TGTGCCAGCAGCGTAGTAGGGGAGCAGTTCTTC.

The gene calls are TRBV30 and TRBJ2-6; no clear D gene. Per germline, CDR1 GTSNPN and CDR2 SVGIG (reference sequence). V lost 1 base to trimming and J lost 0 bases, with 10 bases between them. This CDR3 contains 16 residues. The CDR3 loop is CAWSGVHSSGANVLTF. The CDR3 DNA reads TGTGCCTGGAGTGGGGTCCACAGCTCTGGGGCCAACGTCCTGACTTTC.

The table lists this clone with a few counts. The CDR3 DNA is TGTGCCAGCAGCCGATCGACAGGACCCCAAGAGACCCAGTACTTC. Translation gives CASSRSTGPQETQYF. The V and J genes are TRBV25-1 and TRBJ2-5; a possible D gene is TRBD1 (6 bases). This CDR3 is built from 15 residues. Germline V gene lookup returns CDR1 MGHDK and CDR2 SYGVNS. V was cut by 6 bases and J by 1 base, with 15 bases left in between.

This clone turned up a few times. V usage is TRBV5-1 and J usage is TRBJ2-1; D gene unclear. Germline CDR1 and CDR2: SGHRS and YFSETQ. CDR3 length equals 15 residues. Between the trimmed V and J ends, which lost 0 bases and 9 bases, there was a span of 16 bases. The CDR3 loop reads CASSLVRPGPGEQFF. In DNA, the CDR3 is TGCGCCAGCAGCTTGGTTCGTCCAGGCCCGGGTGAGCAGTTCTTC. The full variable domain, with the rest looked up from reference TRBV5-1 and TRBJ2-1, is KAGVTQTPRYLIKTRGQQVTLSCSPISGHRSVSWYQQTPGQGLQFLFEYFSETQRNKGNFPGRFSGRQFSNSRSEMNVSTLELGDSALYLCASSLVRPGPGEQFFGPGTRLTVL.

V usage is TRBV14 and J usage is TRBJ2-2; D ambiguous. From germline, CDR1 is SGHDN and CDR2 FVKESK. The V end was cut by 4 bases, the J end by 3 bases, with 6 bases between. The CDR3 consists of 13 residues. The CDR3 DNA reads TGTGCCAGCAGCCCCGTATACACCGGGGAGCTGTTTTTT. As protein: CASSPVYTGELFF.

V is TRBV7-3 and J is TRBJ1-1, with TRBD1 as a possible D gene (5 bases). The V gene lost 5 bases and the J gene lost 3 bases, with 10 bases spanning the gap. The CDR3 covers 13 residues. Germline assignment: CDR1 SGHTA and CDR2 FQGTGA. For the CDR3, the DNA is TGTGCCAGCAGCCCCAGGGCTTACACTGAAGCTTTCTTT. Its protein is CASSPRAYTEAFF. The full variable domain, rest sourced from reference TRBV7-3 and TRBJ1-1, is GAGVSQTPSNKVTEKGKYVELRCDPISGHTALYWYRQSLGQGPEFLIYFQGTGAADDSGLPNDRFFAVRPEGSVSTLKIQRTERGDSAVYLCASSPRAYTEAFFGQGTRLTVV.

This rearrangement joins TRBV5-6 to TRBJ1-1; TRBD1 is a possible D gene (5 bases). Germline V gene sequence: CDR1 SGHDT, CDR2 YYEEEE. CDR3 length: 15 residues. Between the trimmed V and J ends, which lost 0 bases and 4 bases, there was a span of 13 bases. CDR3 nucleotide sequence: TGTGCCAGCAGCTTGGCACCGGGGGGAGGCACTGAAGCTTTCTTT. Encoded protein: CASSLAPGGGTEAFF. The whole variable domain, filled in from reference TRBV5-6 and TRBJ1-1, reads DAGVTQSPTHLIKTRGQQVTLRCSPKSGHDTVSWYQQALGQGPQFIFQYYEEEERQRGNFPDRFSGHQFPNYSSELNVNALLLGDSALYLCASSLAPGGGTEAFFGQGTRLTVV.

This clone has more than one count but fewer than ten. The J gene is TRBJ2-7, the V gene TRBV9; 9 nucleotides align to TRBD1. This CDR3 comprises 14 residues. Per the germline V gene, CDR1 is SGDLS and CDR2 is YYNGEE. The J segment lost 5 bases and the V segment lost 1 base, leaving 4 bases of the junction unmatched. CDR3 DNA sequence: TGTGCCAGCAGCGTAACGGGACAGGGAGACGAGCAGTACTTC. It codes for CASSVTGQGDEQYF. The full variable domain, in which reference TRBV9 and TRBJ2-7 provide the parts outside the CDR3, is DSGVTQTPKHLITATGQRVTLRCSPRSGDLSVYWYQQSLDQGLQFLIQYYNGEERAKGNILERFSAQQFPDLHSELNLSSLELGDSALYFCASSVTGQGDEQYFGPGTRLTVT.

The V and J genes are TRBV9 and TRBJ1-2; TRBD1 might be the D (6 bases). The CDR3 covers 14 residues. The germline gives CDR1 SGDLS, CDR2 YYNGEE. V lost 4 bases to trimming and J lost 6 bases, with 16 bases between them. The CDR3 nucleotides read TGTGCCAGCAGCCCCCAAGCGGGGGCGGATGGCTACACCTTC. This codes for CASSPQAGADGYTF. Complete variable domain (other parts from reference TRBV9 and TRBJ1-2): DSGVTQTPKHLITATGQRVTLRCSPRSGDLSVYWYQQSLDQGLQFLIQYYNGEERAKGNILERFSAQQFPDLHSELNLSSLELGDSALYFCASSPQAGADGYTFGSGTRLTVV.

The chain joins TRBV15 to TRBJ2-1; D unclear. This CDR3 region has 14 residues. Trimming shortened V by 6 bases and J by 8 bases, and 17 bases separated the two germline ends. Germline V gene lookup returns CDR1 LNHNV and CDR2 YYDKDF (reference sequence). In nucleotides, the CDR3 is TGTGCCACCAGAGAGGCTAGAGGCCGAGATGAGCAGTTCTTC. Translation gives CATREARGRDEQFF.

V gene TRBV9 combines with J gene TRBJ2-1; 7 bases match TRBD1. This CDR3 has 15 amino acids. Germline assignment: CDR1 SGDLS and CDR2 YYNGEE. V trimming: 2 bases; J trimming: 3 bases; junction bases outside the gene matches: 5. The CDR3 DNA sequence: TGTGCCAGCAGCGTGGCGACAGGGAACTACAATGAGCAGTTCTTC. Its protein is CASSVATGNYNEQFF.

The rearrangement joins TRBV4-3 to TRBJ1-5; no clear D. V gave up 0 bases and J gave up 3 bases, with 9 bases separating them. This CDR3 region has 15 residues. Looked up from germline, CDR1 is LGHNA and CDR2 is YSLEER. CDR3 protein: CASSQEVRNNQPQHF. Here the CDR3 DNA reads TGCGCCAGCAGCCAAGAAGTTAGAAACAATCAGCCCCAGCATTTT.

J is TRBJ1-1 and V is TRBV28, with D possibly matching TRBD1 (5 bases). Trimming stripped 7 bases from V and 3 bases from J, with 12 bases between. Germline V gene data show CDR1 as MDHEN and CDR2 as SYDVKM. This CDR3 has 13 residues. CDR3 coding DNA: TGTGCCAGCATAGGAGGGGCGCACACTGAAGCTTTCTTT. Amino acids: CASIGGAHTEAFF.

This clone was detected only a few times. In DNA, the CDR3 is TGTGCCAGCAGCTTAGGTTTAACTAGCGGCCGGGAGCTGTTTTTT. It codes for CASSLGLTSGRELFF. The rearrangement uses TRBV11-2 and TRBJ2-2, with 8 bases lining up with TRBD2. In germline, CDR1 is SGHAT, CDR2 FQNNGV. The CDR3 loop spans 15 amino acids. V lost 1 base, J lost 9 bases, and 7 bases stayed unmatched.

The V call is TRBV5-6, the J call TRBJ1-2; tentative D call: TRBD1 (6 bases). CDR1 is SGHDT, CDR2 YYEEEE, per germline. The CDR3 has 14 residues. V was shortened by 0 bases and J by 2 bases, with 8 bases between the two germline ends. CDR3 bases: TGTGCCAGCAGCTTGGGACAGGCCAACTATGGCTACACCTTC. This codes for CASSLGQANYGYTF.

This clone was seen more than once but under ten times. Other DNA sequences from this sample encode an identical CDR3 as well. The rearrangement links TRBV6-5 to TRBJ1-2, with 8 bases lining up with TRBD1. V was clipped by 3 bases and J by 4 bases; unmatched bases: 7. The CDR3 sequence is 15 residues long. Germline V lookup: CDR1 MNHEY, CDR2 SVGAGI. Here the CDR3 DNA reads TGTGCCAGCAGTTATAGCAGGGGGCAAGGCTATGGCTACACCTTC. Translation: CASSYSRGQGYGYTF.

This clone was seen more than once but under ten times. The chain is built from TRBV6-1 and TRBJ2-5; D call uncertain. Germline lookup yields CDR1 MNHNS and CDR2 SASEGT. This CDR3 spans 13 amino acids. Trimming left V 6 bases short and J 3 bases short, with 11 bases between. DNA for the CDR3: TGTGCCAGCAGCCTAACCGGTAAAGAGACCCAGTACTTC. Translating gives CASSLTGKETQYF.

The chain links TRBV5-1 to TRBJ2-7; tentative D call: TRBD1 (6 bases). Looked up from germline, CDR1 is SGHRS and CDR2 is YFSETQ. The CDR3 contains 12 residues. Trimming removed 4 bases at V and 12 bases at J, with 17 bases between. CDR3 bases: TGCGCCAGCAGCCTGGGGGCATATGAGTTGTACTTC. It codes for CASSLGAYELYF.

This clone has just a few counts. V gene TRBV5-1 combines with J gene TRBJ2-1, with D unclear. The CDR3 covers 14 residues. Trimming cost V 4 bases and J 4 bases, with 12 bases left between them. Per germline, CDR1 SGHRS and CDR2 YFSETQ. CDR3 sequence: CASSADDLYNEQFF. The CDR3 DNA reads as TGCGCCAGCAGCGCCGACGACTTGTACAATGAGCAGTTCTTC.

J is TRBJ1-5 and V is TRBV30; 9 positions match TRBD1. Germline V gives CDR1 GTSNPN, CDR2 SVGIG (reference sequence). Trimming removed 0 bases from V and 8 bases from J; junction bases left unmatched: 5. The CDR3 length is 14 residues. CDR3 coding DNA: TGTGCCTGGAGTGTCGGACAGGGGATTGAGCCCCAGCATTTT. Protein product: CAWSVGQGIEPQHF.

This clone was picked up a small number of times. V and J are TRBV13 and TRBJ2-7, with D possibly TRBD1 on 5 matching bases. Deletions cut 5 bases from V and 0 bases from J, with 20 bases between. Looked up from germline, CDR1 is PRHDT and CDR2 is FYEKMQ (reference sequence). The CDR3 totals 17 residues. The CDR3 DNA sequence: TGTGCCAGCAGCCGGGCGCGTTGGCAGGGTTTCTCCTACGAGCAGTACTTC. This codes for CASSRARWQGFSYEQYF.

V usage is TRBV5-1 and J usage is TRBJ2-5, with D possibly being TRBD1 (6 bases). CDR1 and CDR2 (germline): SGHRS, YFSETQ. V lost 9 bases, J lost 5 bases, and 14 bases lay in between. The CDR3 consists of 12 residues. The CDR3 sequence is CATRGAGETQYF. The CDR3 nucleotides are TGCGCCACCAGGGGCGCTGGGGAGACCCAGTACTTC.

This clone appeared a few times. The DNA for the CDR3 is TGTGCCAGCAGCTTAGCCTTGTCAGGAGAAGCTTTCTTT. Protein: CASSLALSGEAFF. This chain joins TRBV7-2 and TRBJ1-1, with D hard to call. Germline loops: CDR1 SGHTA, CDR2 FQGNSA. V was pared by 0 bases and J by 8 bases, with 10 bases between. The CDR3 is 13 residues long.

Concerning this clone: Other nucleotide sequences in the sample specify the same CDR3. The V call is TRBV28, the J call TRBJ1-2; D remains unclear. The ends were cut back, 7 bases at V and 4 bases at J, with 10 bases in the middle. The CDR3 has 12 amino acids. Germline values: CDR1 MDHEN, CDR2 SYDVKM. CDR3 amino acids: CASKTGSYGYTF. The CDR3 nucleotides read TGTGCCAGCAAAACGGGCAGCTATGGCTACACCTTC.